This T cell receptor (beta chain) was obtained from a study of somatic mutations in cytotoxic T cells in rheumatoid arthritis. Germline lookup yields CDR1 SEHNR and CDR2 FQNEAQ (reference sequence). CDR3 length equals 16 residues. The trim removed 4 bases at V and 2 bases at J, leaving 6 bases unmatched. Study processing details: Matching between patient CD8+ clones larger than 1% and published virus-specific TCRB sequences was rare. The repertoire was sequenced with immunoSEQ multiplex PCR; TCRdb's copy has only in-frame clones and lacks some. Clonal size and the V and J genes are those of that table, whereas D and trimming came from the DNA. The top ten hold 3.8% of the sample, which has about 23,000 clones, approximately 80% seen once.

What was sequenced was CD8+ T cells sorted from blood. This clonotype was sampled from an adult with rheumatoid arthritis. The rearrangement uses TRBV7-9 and TRBJ2-5; 11 bases map to TRBD2. CDR3 nucleotide sequence: TGTGCCAGCAGCTACCTGTCTAGCGGGGGGCAAGAGACCCAGTACTTC. Encoded protein: CASSYLSSGGQETQYF.